This T cell receptor beta chain comes out of a study of monozygotic twins with inflammatory bowel disease. The study, taken as a whole, reports: Versus healthy twins, IBD patients showed fewer clonotypes shared with others, especially with disease activity.

Germline assignment: CDR1 KGHSH and CDR2 LQKENI. There are 16 residues in the CDR3. Each CDR3 protein gets one entry in TCRdb, which reprocessed the 5' RACE reads and gives no DNA. The clone table shows approximately 330,000 distinct CDR3 sequences, with the ten largest holding approximately 2%. With respect to this clonotype: Its antigen remains unidentified.

Sequenced material: blood. The sequence derives from a human donor with ulcerative colitis or Crohn's disease, or a healthy co-twin of an affected twin (not recorded which). The J gene is TRBJ2-5, the V gene TRBV18. The CDR3 protein is CASSPSDSAFQETQYF.